This T cell receptor (beta chain) was observed in a study of low-dose radiotherapy and immunotherapy resistance in tumors. About the study: Dosing of intravenous cyclophosphamide at 200 mg/m2 occurred every two weeks and took place one day prior to radiation and immunotherapy.

TRAV- and TRBV-specific primers were used for first-strand cDNA, which covered alpha and beta chains. TCRs were put through roughly 20 PCR cycles of amplification with Phusion. A constant-region primer and the V-primer adapter served as the primer pair. In vitro transcription was used to amplify the isolated mRNA. From the reads, TCRdb called clonotypes with MiXCR, one entry per CDR3 protein. The table records 15,000 or so distinct CDR3 sequences, 49% of them present only once. This clonotype was seen more than once but under ten times. The receptor comes from a human donor with advanced metastatic prostate, ovarian, gallbladder or colorectal cancer (not recorded which). This table probably holds off-target reads from a library built for another chain.

CDR3 bases: TGCGCCAGCAGCATACGGTCGACAGGGATGAACACTGAAGCTTTCTTT. Its protein product is CASSIRSTGMNTEAFF. The gene calls are TRBV5-1 and TRBJ1-1; 7 bases match TRBD1. The CDR3 covers 16 residues. Germline CDR1 SGHRS, CDR2 YFSETQ. V was pared by 4 bases and J by 0 bases, with 9 bases of the junction left unmatched.